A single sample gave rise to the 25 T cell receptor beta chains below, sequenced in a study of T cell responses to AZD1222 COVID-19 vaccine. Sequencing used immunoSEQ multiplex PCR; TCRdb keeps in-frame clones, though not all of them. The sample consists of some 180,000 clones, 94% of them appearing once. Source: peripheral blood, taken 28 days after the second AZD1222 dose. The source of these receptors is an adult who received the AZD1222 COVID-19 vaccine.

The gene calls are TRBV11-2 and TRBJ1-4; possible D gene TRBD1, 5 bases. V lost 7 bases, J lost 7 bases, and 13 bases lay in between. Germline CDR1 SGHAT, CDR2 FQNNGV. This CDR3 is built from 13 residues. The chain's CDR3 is CASNPGGGEKLFF. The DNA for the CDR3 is TGTGCCAGCAACCCGGGCGGGGGTGAAAAACTGTTTTTT.

CDR3 bases: TGTGCCTGGAGTGTACGTCGCAGGGGAGGCAATCAGCCCCAGCATTTT. It specifies CAWSVRRRGGNQPQHF. This chain links TRBV30 with TRBJ1-5, with a weak D call TRBD1 (6 bases). V was clipped by 0 bases and J by 2 bases, with 14 bases between them. Germline V gives CDR1 GTSNPN, CDR2 SVGIG (reference sequence). The CDR3 consists of 16 residues.

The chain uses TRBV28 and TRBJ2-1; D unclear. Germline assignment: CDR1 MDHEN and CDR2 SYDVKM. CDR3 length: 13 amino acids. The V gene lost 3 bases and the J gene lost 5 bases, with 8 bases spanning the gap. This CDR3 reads CASSFMSHNEQFF. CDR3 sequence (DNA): TGTGCCAGCAGTTTTATGAGCCACAATGAGCAGTTCTTC.

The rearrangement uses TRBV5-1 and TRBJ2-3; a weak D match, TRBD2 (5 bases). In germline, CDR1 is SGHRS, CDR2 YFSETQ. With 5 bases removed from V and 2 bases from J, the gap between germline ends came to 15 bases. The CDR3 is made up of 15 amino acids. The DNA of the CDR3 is TGCGCCAGCAGTTCTAGCCATCCCTACACAGATACGCAGTATTTT. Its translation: CASSSSHPYTDTQYF.

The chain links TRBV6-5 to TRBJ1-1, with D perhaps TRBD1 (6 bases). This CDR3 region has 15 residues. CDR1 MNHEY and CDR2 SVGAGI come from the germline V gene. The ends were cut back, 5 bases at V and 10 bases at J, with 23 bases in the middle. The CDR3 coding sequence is TGTGCCAGCAGTAAACCCCCCGGGGGCGGCTCTCGAGCTTTCTTT. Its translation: CASSKPPGGGSRAFF.

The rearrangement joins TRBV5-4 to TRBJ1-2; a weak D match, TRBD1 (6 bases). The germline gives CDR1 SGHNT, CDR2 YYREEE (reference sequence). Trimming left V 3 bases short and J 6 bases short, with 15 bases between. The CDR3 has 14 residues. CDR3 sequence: CASSSLWGANGYTF. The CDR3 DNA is TGTGCCAGCAGCTCTCTATGGGGGGCAAATGGCTACACCTTC. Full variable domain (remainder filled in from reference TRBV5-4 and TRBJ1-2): ETGVTQSPTHLIKTRGQQVTLRCSSQSGHNTVSWYQQALGQGPQFIFQYYREEENGRGNFPPRFSGLQFPNYSSELNVNALELDDSALYLCASSSLWGANGYTFGSGTRLTVV.

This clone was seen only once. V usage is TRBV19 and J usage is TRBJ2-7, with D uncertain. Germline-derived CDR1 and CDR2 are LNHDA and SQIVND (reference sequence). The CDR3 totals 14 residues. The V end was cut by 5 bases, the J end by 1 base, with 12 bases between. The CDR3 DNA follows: TGTGCCAGTAGTGCCTTCGCGTTGTCCTACGAGCAGTACTTC. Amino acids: CASSAFALSYEQYF.

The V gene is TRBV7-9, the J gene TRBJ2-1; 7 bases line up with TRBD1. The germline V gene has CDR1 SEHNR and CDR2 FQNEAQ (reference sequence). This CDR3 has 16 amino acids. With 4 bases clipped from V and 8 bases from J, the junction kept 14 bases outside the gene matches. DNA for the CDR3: TGTGCCAGCAGCTCCCCCGACAGGGTTTTATTCGATGAGCAGTTCTTC. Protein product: CASSSPDRVLFDEQFF.

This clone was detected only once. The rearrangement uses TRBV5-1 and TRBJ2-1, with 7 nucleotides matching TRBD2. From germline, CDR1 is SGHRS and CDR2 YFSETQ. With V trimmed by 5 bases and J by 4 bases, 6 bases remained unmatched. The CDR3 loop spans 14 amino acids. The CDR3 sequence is CASRGGSEYNEQFF. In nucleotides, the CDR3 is TGCGCCAGCAGGGGAGGGAGCGAGTACAATGAGCAGTTCTTC.

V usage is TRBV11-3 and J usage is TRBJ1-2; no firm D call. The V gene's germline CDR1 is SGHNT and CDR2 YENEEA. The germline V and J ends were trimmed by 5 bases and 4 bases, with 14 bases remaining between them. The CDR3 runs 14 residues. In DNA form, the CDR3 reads TGTGCCAGCAGCAGGACGAGGAATAGCTATGGCTACACCTTC. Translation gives CASSRTRNSYGYTF.

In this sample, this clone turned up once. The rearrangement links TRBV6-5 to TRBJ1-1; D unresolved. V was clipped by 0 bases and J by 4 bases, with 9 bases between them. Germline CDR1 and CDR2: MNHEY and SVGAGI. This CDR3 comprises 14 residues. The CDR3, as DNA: TGTGCCAGCAGTTACTCGCCTGGGAGCACTGAAGCTTTCTTT. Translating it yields CASSYSPGSTEAFF.

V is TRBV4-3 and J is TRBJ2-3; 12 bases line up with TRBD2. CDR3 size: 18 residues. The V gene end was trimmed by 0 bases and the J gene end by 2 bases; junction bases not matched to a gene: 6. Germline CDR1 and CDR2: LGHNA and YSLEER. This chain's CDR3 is CASSQERLAGGFTDTQYF. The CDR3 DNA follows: TGCGCCAGCAGCCAAGAACGGCTAGCGGGGGGGTTCACAGATACGCAGTATTTT.

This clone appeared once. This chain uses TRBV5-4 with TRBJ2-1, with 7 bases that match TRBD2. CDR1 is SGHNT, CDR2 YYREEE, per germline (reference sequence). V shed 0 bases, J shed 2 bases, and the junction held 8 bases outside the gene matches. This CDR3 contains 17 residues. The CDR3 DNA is TGTGCCAGCAGCTTGGCCGTCGGGGCGGGAGCCTACAATGAGCAGTTCTTC. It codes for CASSLAVGAGAYNEQFF.

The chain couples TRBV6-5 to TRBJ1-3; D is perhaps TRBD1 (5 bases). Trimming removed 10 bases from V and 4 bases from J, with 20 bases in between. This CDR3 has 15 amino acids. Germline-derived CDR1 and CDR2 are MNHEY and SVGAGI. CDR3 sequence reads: CATATIGGGGNTIYF. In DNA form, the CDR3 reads TGTGCCACTGCTACGATCGGGGGTGGAGGAAACACCATATATTTT.

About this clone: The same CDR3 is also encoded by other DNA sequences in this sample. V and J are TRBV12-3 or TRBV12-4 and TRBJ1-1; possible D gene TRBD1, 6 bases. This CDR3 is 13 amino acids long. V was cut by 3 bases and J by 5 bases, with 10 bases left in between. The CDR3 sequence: CASSFGGTTEAFF. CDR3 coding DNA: TGTGCCAGCAGTTTTGGAGGGACAACTGAAGCTTTCTTT.

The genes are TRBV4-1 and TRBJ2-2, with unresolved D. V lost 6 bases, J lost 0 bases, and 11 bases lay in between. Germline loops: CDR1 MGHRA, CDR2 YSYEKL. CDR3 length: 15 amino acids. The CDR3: CASRLVGPNTGELFF. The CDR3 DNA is TGCGCCAGCAGGCTTGTCGGCCCGAACACCGGGGAGCTGTTTTTT.

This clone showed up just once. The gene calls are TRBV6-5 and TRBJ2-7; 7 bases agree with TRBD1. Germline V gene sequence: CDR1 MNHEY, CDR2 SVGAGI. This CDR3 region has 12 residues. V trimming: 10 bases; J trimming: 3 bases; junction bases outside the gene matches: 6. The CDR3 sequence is CATRTGDYEQYF. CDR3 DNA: TGTGCCACCCGGACAGGAGACTACGAGCAGTACTTC.

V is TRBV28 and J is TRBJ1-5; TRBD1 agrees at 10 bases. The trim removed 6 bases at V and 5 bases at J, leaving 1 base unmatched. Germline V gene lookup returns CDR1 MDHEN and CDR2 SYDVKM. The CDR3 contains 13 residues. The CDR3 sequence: CASRGTGDQPQHF. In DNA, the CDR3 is TGTGCCAGCAGGGGGACAGGGGATCAGCCCCAGCATTTT.

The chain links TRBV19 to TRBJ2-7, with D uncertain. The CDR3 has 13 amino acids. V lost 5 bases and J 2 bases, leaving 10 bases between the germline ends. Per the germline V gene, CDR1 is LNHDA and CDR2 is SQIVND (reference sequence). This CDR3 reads CASSPSTPYEQYF. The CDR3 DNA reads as TGTGCCAGTAGTCCGTCGACCCCCTACGAGCAGTACTTC.

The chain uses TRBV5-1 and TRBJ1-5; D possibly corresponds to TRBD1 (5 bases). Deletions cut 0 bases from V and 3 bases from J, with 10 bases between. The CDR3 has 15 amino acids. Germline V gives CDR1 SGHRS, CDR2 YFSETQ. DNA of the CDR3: TGCGCCAGCAGCTTGGCTGCAGGGAACAATCAGCCCCAGCATTTT. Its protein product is CASSLAAGNNQPQHF.

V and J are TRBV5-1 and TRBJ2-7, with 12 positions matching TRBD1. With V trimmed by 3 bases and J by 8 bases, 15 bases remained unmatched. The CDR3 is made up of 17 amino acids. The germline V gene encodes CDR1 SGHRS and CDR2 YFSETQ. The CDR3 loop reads CASSYEPPGQGAVQQYF. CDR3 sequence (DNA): TGCGCCAGCAGCTACGAGCCTCCGGGACAGGGGGCTGTACAGCAGTACTTC.

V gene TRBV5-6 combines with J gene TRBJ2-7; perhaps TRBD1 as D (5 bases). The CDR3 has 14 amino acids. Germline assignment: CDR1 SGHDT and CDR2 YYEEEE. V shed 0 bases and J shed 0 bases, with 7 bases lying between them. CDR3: CASSLADNSYEQYF. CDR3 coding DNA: TGTGCCAGCAGCTTGGCGGACAACTCCTACGAGCAGTACTTC.

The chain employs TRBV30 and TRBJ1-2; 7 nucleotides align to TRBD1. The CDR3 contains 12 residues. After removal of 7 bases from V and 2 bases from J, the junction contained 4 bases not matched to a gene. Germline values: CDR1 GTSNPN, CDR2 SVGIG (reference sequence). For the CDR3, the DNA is TGTGCCTCGCCGGGACAGAACTATGGCTACACCTTC. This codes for CASPGQNYGYTF. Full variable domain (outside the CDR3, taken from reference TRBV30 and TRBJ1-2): SQTIHQWPATLVQPVGSPLSLECTVEGTSNPNLYWYRQAAGRGLQLLFYSVGIGQISSEVPQNLSASRPQDRQFILSSKKLLLSDSGFYLCASPGQNYGYTFGSGTRLTVV.

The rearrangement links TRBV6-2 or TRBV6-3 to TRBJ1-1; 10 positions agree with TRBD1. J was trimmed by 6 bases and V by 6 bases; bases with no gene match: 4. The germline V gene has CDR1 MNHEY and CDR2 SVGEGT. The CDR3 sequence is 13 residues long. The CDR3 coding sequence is TGTGCCAGCAGCTGGGGACAGGGGTCTGAAGCTTTCTTT. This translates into CASSWGQGSEAFF.

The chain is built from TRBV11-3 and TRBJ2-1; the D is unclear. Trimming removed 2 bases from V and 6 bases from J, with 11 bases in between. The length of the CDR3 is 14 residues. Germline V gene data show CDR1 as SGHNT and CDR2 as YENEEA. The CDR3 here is CASSLLVYRNEQFF. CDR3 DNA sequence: TGTGCCAGCAGCTTACTTGTGTATCGCAATGAGCAGTTCTTC.